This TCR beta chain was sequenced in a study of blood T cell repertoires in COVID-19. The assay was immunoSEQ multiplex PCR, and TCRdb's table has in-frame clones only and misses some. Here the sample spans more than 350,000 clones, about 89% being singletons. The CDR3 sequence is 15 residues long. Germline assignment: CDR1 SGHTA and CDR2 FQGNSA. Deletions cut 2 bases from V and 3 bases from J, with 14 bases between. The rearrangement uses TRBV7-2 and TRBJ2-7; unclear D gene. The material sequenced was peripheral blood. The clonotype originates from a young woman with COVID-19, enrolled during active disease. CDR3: CASSLLGGEFYEQYF. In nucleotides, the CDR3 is TGTGCCAGCAGCTTACTTGGCGGAGAATTCTACGAGCAGTACTTC.